This passage covers 30 T cell receptor beta chains from one sample sequenced in a study of shared clonotypes between healthy human individuals. Repertoires were generated with immunoSEQ multiplex PCR, while TCRdb's copy carries only in-frame clones and drops some. The data show around 350,000 clones, with more than 60% seen just once and more than 9% held by the top ten. Sequenced sample: memory CD4+ T cells sorted from blood. Subset defined: CD45RA-negative fraction. The receptors originated from a man aged 30-40 years in good health.

This chain links TRBV5-6 with TRBJ2-1; TRBD2 matches at 10 bases. Germline V CDR1 and CDR2: SGHDT, YYEEEE. Trimming took 1 base from V and 6 from J; bases not matched to a gene: 4. CDR3 length: 15 residues. The CDR3 nucleotides are TGTGCCAGCAGCTTGCCAGCGGGAGGGCCCAATGAGCAGTTCTTC. This sequence encodes CASSLPAGGPNEQFF.

This chain connects TRBV5-1 to TRBJ2-3; D not certain. Germline-derived CDR1 and CDR2 are SGHRS and YFSETQ. This CDR3 has 15 residues. V lost 5 bases and J lost 2, with 15 bases in between. The CDR3: CASSPSSTDTDTQYF. CDR3 bases: TGCGCCAGCAGTCCAAGTTCGACTGACACAGATACGCAGTATTTT. The whole variable domain, filled in from reference TRBV5-1 and TRBJ2-3, reads KAGVTQTPRYLIKTRGQQVTLSCSPISGHRSVSWYQQTPGQGLQFLFEYFSETQRNKGNFPGRFSGRQFSNSRSEMNVSTLELGDSALYLCASSPSSTDTDTQYFGPGTRLTVL.

V is TRBV25-1 and J is TRBJ1-5, with D maybe TRBD1 (6 bases). The V gene's germline CDR1 is MGHDK and CDR2 SYGVNS. The CDR3 is made up of 15 amino acids. V was trimmed by 4 bases and J by 4 bases, leaving 14 bases between them. The CDR3 loop reads CASSAAGEGNQPQHF. The DNA of the CDR3 is TGTGCCAGCAGTGCGGCAGGGGAAGGGAATCAGCCCCAGCATTTT.

The chain combines TRBV28 with TRBJ2-2, with 7 bases aligning to TRBD1. The length of the CDR3 is 14 residues. Germline V gene sequence: CDR1 MDHEN, CDR2 SYDVKM. Losses at the gene ends were 6 bases for V and 4 bases for J; bases not matched to a gene: 5. CDR3 loop: CASRPTGSTGELFF. CDR3 bases: TGTGCCAGCAGACCGACAGGGTCCACCGGGGAGCTGTTTTTT.

V usage is TRBV29-1 and J usage is TRBJ2-1; 9 nucleotides agree with TRBD1. The CDR3 contains 11 residues. The V and J ends lost 7 bases and 9 bases, in that order; junction bases with no gene match: 4. The germline gives CDR1 SQVTM, CDR2 ANQGSEA. CDR3 sequence reads: CSAGQGSEQFF. The CDR3 DNA is TGCAGCGCCGGACAGGGGTCTGAGCAGTTCTTC.

The gene calls are TRBV6-1 and TRBJ2-1, with D perhaps TRBD2 (5 bases). CDR3 length: 12 residues. Per the germline V gene, CDR1 is MNHNS and CDR2 is SASEGT. With 0 bases removed from V and 10 bases from J, the gap between germline ends came to 7 bases. This CDR3 is CASSEASAEQFF. Here the CDR3 DNA reads TGTGCCAGCAGTGAAGCTAGCGCCGAGCAGTTCTTC.

Regarding this clone: This likely traces to a read error, being one base from a far larger clone. The chain employs TRBV25-1 and TRBJ2-7; 7 positions match TRBD1. Germline assignment: CDR1 MGHDK and CDR2 SYGVNS. Germline trimming cut 4 bases from V and 0 bases from J; bases unmatched to any gene: 0. This CDR3 region has 13 residues. In nucleotides, the CDR3 is TGTGCCAGCAGTGGGGACAGCTCCTACGAGCAGTACTTC. It is translated as CASSGDSSYEQYF.

This clone came up once. The V gene is TRBV4-3, the J gene TRBJ2-5; the match to TRBD1 covers 7 bases. The CDR3 has 13 amino acids. CDR1 and CDR2 (germline): LGHNA, YSLEER. After removal of 5 bases from V and 6 bases from J, the junction contained 6 bases not matched to a gene. This CDR3 reads CASSTLRGKTQYF. Here the CDR3 DNA reads TGCGCCAGCAGCACCCTCAGGGGGAAGACCCAGTACTTC.

The J gene is TRBJ2-5, the V gene TRBV9; D may be TRBD2 (5 bases). This CDR3 has 13 residues. Germline loops: CDR1 SGDLS, CDR2 YYNGEE. V was shortened by 7 bases and J by 4 bases, with 14 bases between the two germline ends. The CDR3 spells CASGPTGTETQYF. CDR3 sequence (DNA): TGTGCCAGCGGTCCAACGGGAACAGAGACCCAGTACTTC.

V is TRBV28 and J is TRBJ1-2; D is unresolved. V was trimmed by 8 bases and J by 8 bases, leaving 18 bases between them. The CDR3 consists of 13 residues. Per germline, CDR1 MDHEN and CDR2 SYDVKM. The CDR3 bases are TGTGCCAGCGACCCTCGGGGAGCGCGGGGCTACACCTTC. Residues: CASDPRGARGYTF.

The V and J genes are TRBV11-1 and TRBJ1-1, with D possibly being TRBD1 (5 bases). V was pared by 5 bases and J by 4 bases, with 17 bases between. The CDR3 contains 15 residues. Per the germline V gene, CDR1 is SGHAT and CDR2 is FQDESV (reference sequence). CDR3: CASSPRRGTRTEAFF. CDR3 coding DNA: TGTGCCAGCAGCCCCCGGCGGGGGACGCGCACTGAAGCTTTCTTT.

CDR3 bases: TGCAGTGCTGCCAACTACGAGCAGTACTTC. Translating gives CSAANYEQYF. The gene calls are TRBV20-1 and TRBJ2-7; no definite D call. V lost 5 bases, J lost 3 bases, and 5 bases lay in between. The CDR3 has 10 residues. The germline V gene has CDR1 DFQATT and CDR2 SNEGSKA (reference sequence).

The sample holds many counts of this clone. The chain combines TRBV27 with TRBJ1-1; D uncertain. The V gene's germline CDR1 is MNHEY and CDR2 SMNVEV (reference sequence). CDR3 size: 11 residues. V lost 5 bases and J lost 4, with 5 bases in between. This chain's CDR3 is CASSRGTEAFF. The CDR3 DNA sequence: TGTGCCAGCAGTCGGGGCACTGAAGCTTTCTTT.

This clone showed up just once. This chain connects TRBV7-3 to TRBJ2-5, with D possibly called TRBD1 or TRBD2 (5 bases each). Germline lookup yields CDR1 SGHTA and CDR2 FQGTGA. V was trimmed by 2 bases and J by 5 bases, leaving 12 bases between them. The CDR3 has 14 amino acids. The CDR3 sequence is CASSLLGPRETQYF. The CDR3 DNA reads as TGTGCCAGCAGCTTACTGGGACCCCGGGAGACCCAGTACTTC.

The chain is built from TRBV27 and TRBJ2-7, with a weak D call TRBD2 (5 bases). Germline lookup yields CDR1 MNHEY and CDR2 SMNVEV (reference sequence). CDR3 size: 10 residues. V lost 6 bases to trimming and J lost 7 bases, with 7 bases between them. CDR3 coding DNA: TGTGCCAGCAGGCCGGGGGAGCAGTACTTC. Encoded protein: CASRPGEQYF.

V is TRBV11-3 and J is TRBJ2-2; the D gene is possibly TRBD1 (6 bases). Germline assignment: CDR1 SGHNT and CDR2 YENEEA. The ends were cut back, 5 bases at V and 5 bases at J, with 12 bases in the middle. The CDR3 is made up of 14 amino acids. CDR3 in amino acids: CASSGDRFTGELFF. In nucleotides, the CDR3 is TGTGCCAGCAGCGGTGACAGGTTTACCGGGGAGCTGTTTTTT.

Turning to this clone: Sequence at one end of the junction differs from germline and may be a read error. The CDR3 is CASSHRQGSDEQYF. In nucleotides, the CDR3 is TGTGCCAGCAGCCATCGACAGGGCTCCGACGAGCAGTACTTC. The chain uses TRBV11-1 and TRBJ2-7; 7 nucleotides line up with TRBD1. CDR1 and CDR2 from the germline V gene are SGHAT and FQDESV (reference sequence). The CDR3 spans 14 residues.

V gene TRBV29-1 combines with J gene TRBJ2-4; D unclear. CDR1 is SQVTM and CDR2 is ANQGSEA in the germline V gene. V shed 7 bases and J shed 6 bases, with 13 bases lying between them. The CDR3 loop spans 12 amino acids. The DNA for the CDR3 is TGCAGCGCCGCCCGATCGGTAAACATTCAGTACTTC. It translates to CSAARSVNIQYF. Filled out from reference TRBV29-1 and TRBJ2-4, the complete variable domain reads SAVISQKPSRDICQRGTSLTIQCQVDSQVTMMFWYRQQPGQSLTLIATANQGSEATYESGFVIDKFPISRPNLTFSTLTVSNMSPEDSSIYLCSAARSVNIQYFGAGTRLSVL.

The genes are TRBV7-9 and TRBJ2-2, with D possibly called TRBD1 or TRBD2 (6 bases each). Deletions cut 2 bases from V and 12 bases from J, with 7 bases between. The germline V gene has CDR1 SEHNR and CDR2 FQNEAQ (reference sequence). The CDR3 loop spans 11 amino acids. The CDR3 loop is CASSLRGQLFF. The CDR3 nucleotides are TGTGCCAGCAGCTTACGGGGGCAGCTGTTTTTT. Full variable domain (missing parts from reference TRBV7-9 and TRBJ2-2): DTGVSQNPRHKITKRGQNVTFRCDPISEHNRLYWYRQTLGQGPEFLTYFQNEAQLEKSRLLSDRFSAERPKGSFSTLEIQRTEQGDSAMYLCASSLRGQLFFGEGSRLTVL.

This clone was picked up a small number of times. The chain employs TRBV27 and TRBJ2-1; D is ambiguous. The germline V and J ends were trimmed by 4 bases and 2 bases, with 15 bases remaining between them. This CDR3 is built from 16 residues. CDR1 and CDR2 from the germline V gene are MNHEY and SMNVEV (reference sequence). CDR3 sequence: CASSSSRFSPYNEQFF. The DNA for the CDR3 is TGTGCCAGCAGTTCCTCGAGATTTAGCCCCTACAATGAGCAGTTCTTC.

The chain links TRBV5-1 to TRBJ2-7; 8 bases are a match to TRBD2. CDR3 length: 15 amino acids. V was pared by 2 bases and J by 6 bases, with 10 bases of the junction left unmatched. CDR1 is SGHRS and CDR2 is YFSETQ in the germline V gene. The CDR3 sequence: CASSLREGPRFEQYF. The CDR3 DNA reads TGCGCCAGCAGCTTACGGGAGGGCCCCCGATTCGAGCAGTACTTC.

J is TRBJ1-1 and V is TRBV30, with D maybe TRBD1 (5 bases). The CDR3 has 13 amino acids. CDR1 and CDR2 (germline): GTSNPN, SVGIG (reference sequence). The V gene lost 2 bases and the J gene lost 2 bases, with 9 bases spanning the gap. The chain's CDR3 is CAWSRQQNTEAFF. CDR3 DNA: TGTGCCTGGAGTAGACAGCAAAACACTGAAGCTTTCTTT.

The CDR3 spells CASMEENTEAFF. For the CDR3, the DNA is TGTGCCAGCATGGAGGAAAACACTGAAGCTTTCTTT. The chain couples TRBV28 to TRBJ1-1; no clear D gene. CDR1 is MDHEN and CDR2 is SYDVKM in the germline V gene. This CDR3 contains 12 residues. Deletions cut 7 bases from V and 2 bases from J, with 8 bases between.

The J gene is TRBJ2-5, the V gene TRBV7-9; the D call may be TRBD1 or TRBD2 (6 bases each). V dropped 5 bases and J dropped 0 bases, with 13 bases sitting between them. Germline V CDR1 and CDR2: SEHNR, FQNEAQ (reference sequence). This CDR3 contains 15 residues. The CDR3 DNA sequence: TGTGCCAGCAGCAGTAGTCGGGGGCACCAAGAGACCCAGTACTTC. It translates to CASSSSRGHQETQYF.

This clone occurred a few times. This chain uses TRBV5-1 with TRBJ2-7; a possible D gene is TRBD1 (7 bases). The CDR3 sequence is 14 residues long. The germline V and J ends were trimmed by 2 bases and 2 bases, with 11 bases remaining between them. Germline V gene lookup returns CDR1 SGHRS and CDR2 YFSETQ. CDR3 in amino acids: CASSFRGETYEQYF. In DNA, the CDR3 is TGCGCCAGCAGCTTCAGGGGGGAAACCTACGAGCAGTACTTC.

The V gene is TRBV29-1, the J gene TRBJ1-5, with a weak D call TRBD1 (6 bases). V lost 6 bases, J lost 4 bases, and 19 bases lay in between. CDR1 SQVTM and CDR2 ANQGSEA come from the germline V gene. The CDR3 spans 15 residues. In DNA, the CDR3 is TGCAGCGTCAAAGCGGGTAGGGGGTATAATCAGCCCCAGCATTTT. This encodes CSVKAGRGYNQPQHF.

The CDR3 protein is CASSQDLQGRLRGKSTDTQYF. The CDR3 DNA sequence: TGTGCCAGCAGCCAAGATCTGCAGGGGAGACTTCGAGGTAAAAGCACAGATACGCAGTATTTT. The V gene is TRBV14, the J gene TRBJ2-3; perhaps TRBD1 as D (6 bases). The germline gives CDR1 SGHDN, CDR2 FVKESK. This CDR3 spans 21 amino acids. The V and J ends lost 0 bases and 0 bases respectively, with 25 bases between them.

This clone was seen only a few times. The chain has TRBV28 and TRBJ2-1; D is ambiguous. Germline V gives CDR1 MDHEN, CDR2 SYDVKM. Trimming shortened V by 5 bases and J by 0 bases, and 11 bases separated the two germline ends. CDR3 size: 15 residues. The CDR3 region is CASSPALSSYNEQFF. CDR3 DNA sequence: TGTGCCAGCAGTCCAGCGTTGAGCTCCTACAATGAGCAGTTCTTC.

V is TRBV28 and J is TRBJ2-3; 7 bases match TRBD1. With 10 bases clipped from V and 4 bases from J, the junction kept 8 bases outside the gene matches. CDR1 MDHEN and CDR2 SYDVKM come from the germline V gene. The CDR3 is 13 residues long. The CDR3 coding sequence is TGTGCCACCACACAGGGGCTTTCAGATACGCAGTATTTT. Its protein is CATTQGLSDTQYF.

This clone was observed a single time. The chain couples TRBV5-1 to TRBJ2-1, with D uncertain. This CDR3 comprises 14 residues. V lost 0 bases and J lost 6, with 10 bases in between. Looked up from germline, CDR1 is SGHRS and CDR2 is YFSETQ. The CDR3 DNA is TGCGCCAGCAGCTTGGAAGGTAGCTTCAATGAGCAGTTCTTC. It encodes CASSLEGSFNEQFF.